The 8 T cell receptor beta chains given below trace back to one sample, sequenced in a study of CD8 T cells in ankylosing spondylitis. TCRdb ran MiXCR on the 5' RACE reads and lists one entry per CDR3 protein. The data hold roughly 440,000 distinct CDR3 sequences, with 15% to 20% observed a single time. Study results and caveats: Characteristic of ankylosing spondylitis blood, it appeared, was a TCR beta motif comprising about eight highly homologous variants.

These TCRs are of unknown antigen specificity. The sample consisted of blood, either unsorted or a sorted T cell fraction (not recorded which). All receptors derive from a male donor with ankylosing spondylitis.

The chain has TRBV6-1 and TRBJ1-6; maybe TRBD1 (5 bases). Between the trimmed V and J ends, which lost 5 bases and 8 bases, there was a span of 13 bases. Germline V CDR1 and CDR2: MNHNS, SASEGT. The CDR3 spans 14 residues. The CDR3 nucleotides read TGTGCCAGCAGTACGGGACGGGGTGATTCACCCCTCCACTTT. This translates into CASSTGRGDSPLHF.

This chain links TRBV7-2 with TRBJ2-7; 7 bases are shared with TRBD2. The length of the CDR3 is 16 residues. V gave up 1 base and J gave up 0 bases; unmatched junction bases: 6. CDR1 and CDR2 from the germline V gene are SGHTA and FQGNSA. The CDR3 is CASSLVAGTSSYEQYF. CDR3 coding DNA: TGTGCCAGCAGCTTAGTAGCGGGCACGAGCTCCTACGAGCAGTACTTC. The full variable domain, rest sourced from reference TRBV7-2 and TRBJ2-7, is GAGVSQSPSNKVTEKGKDVELRCDPISGHTALYWYRQSLGQGLEFLIYFQGNSAPDKSGLPSDRFSAERTGGSVSTLTIQRTQQEDSAVYLCASSLVAGTSSYEQYFGPGTRLTVT.

The rearrangement links TRBV5-1 to TRBJ2-1, with 11 bases identical to TRBD2. The CDR3 is 13 residues long. Germline V gene data show CDR1 as SGHRS and CDR2 as YFSETQ. After removal of 5 bases from V and 5 bases from J, the junction contained 0 bases not matched to a gene. The CDR3 DNA reads TGCGCCAGCAGGGGACTAGCGGACAATGAGCAGTTCTTC. As protein: CASRGLADNEQFF.

The CDR3 DNA sequence: TGTGCCAGCAGCCAAAAGGTGAACACTGAAGCTTTCTTT. It specifies CASSQKVNTEAFF. V usage is TRBV6-1 and J usage is TRBJ1-1; D remains unclear. CDR1 and CDR2 (germline): MNHNS, SASEGT. Trimming took off 6 bases at V and 0 bases at J, with 8 bases between the two ends. The CDR3 sequence is 13 residues long.

This chain links TRBV6-5 with TRBJ2-5; 8 nucleotides align to TRBD1. Germline V gene data show CDR1 as MNHEY and CDR2 as SVGAGI. V lost 0 bases and J lost 1; bases outside the gene matches: 7. CDR3 length equals 17 residues. CDR3 loop: CASSYSRTGRRQETQYF. In DNA form, the CDR3 reads TGTGCCAGCAGTTACTCGAGGACAGGGAGGCGCCAAGAGACCCAGTACTTC.

This clonotype occurred once. The chain uses TRBV28 and TRBJ2-1; D is ambiguous. Per germline, CDR1 MDHEN and CDR2 SYDVKM. The V and J ends lost 2 bases and 9 bases respectively, with 8 bases between them. This CDR3 has 12 amino acids. The CDR3 coding sequence is TGTGCCAGCAGTTTACAGGTTTCTGAGCAGTTCTTC. As protein: CASSLQVSEQFF.

This clonotype was found many times. The chain employs TRBV12-3 or TRBV12-4 and TRBJ2-1; D could derive from TRBD1 or TRBD2 (6 bases each). The CDR3 length is 13 residues. The V end was cut by 3 bases, the J end by 8 bases, with 11 bases between. DNA for the CDR3: TGTGCCAGCAGTTTTCGGGGGCGGGATGAGCAGTTCTTC. Translation gives CASSFRGRDEQFF.

This clonotype was detected once. The chain uses TRBV2 and TRBJ1-2; weak D call: TRBD1 (5 bases). The CDR3 totals 15 residues. The ends were cut back, 3 bases at V and 7 bases at J, with 18 bases in the middle. CDR1 is SNHLY and CDR2 is FYNNEI in the germline V gene. The CDR3 spells CASSDEGRERGGYTF. The DNA of the CDR3 is TGTGCCAGCAGTGATGAGGGCAGGGAGAGAGGTGGCTACACCTTC.